Given below is one T cell receptor (beta chain) in context. The target of this receptor is not known. No much larger clone exists at a distance of one base, and base qualities are not known. The CDR3 runs 15 residues from the cysteine to the phenylalanine. The kept DNA is CDR3 alone, 45 bases in frame from the first base. V gives up 5 bases and J gives up 3 bases, and the segment between their germline ends measures 16 bases. In the germline V gene, CDR1 corresponds to SGDLS and CDR2 to YYNGEE. All diabetic patients met standard classification criteria for type 1 or type 2 diabetes, with glucose and C-peptide assessed by WHO-recommended methods. Donors with other autoimmune diseases or infections within the previous four weeks were excluded from participation. Roughly 9.7 milliliters of peripheral blood were collected from each participant. LymphoPrep density separation was used to isolate PBMCs. Instrument on record: Illumina MiSeq. For TCRbeta CDR3 amplification, the template was genomic DNA taken from the sorted T cell subsets. The TCRbeta CDR3 region was amplified by multiplex PCR using 30 forward and 13 reverse primers. After the PCR products were purified with AMPure XP beads, a second PCR of 20 to 25 cycles was run to add indices and adaptors. Libraries were gel-purified using the QIAquick Gel Extraction Kit before sequencing. The paper's data handling went like this. Paired-end reads were merged using FLASH and were aligned with IgBLAST to IMGT V, D and J germline references. Reads with less than 70% alignment identity to germline references were removed, leaving roughly 11,000,000 reads across the study. CDR3 boundaries, reading frame and productivity were assigned following IMGT definitions. Clones at or above 1% of reads were defined as highly-expanded clones, and diversity was measured by normalized Shannon entropy. Unpaired two-tailed t-tests were used to test for differences in Shannon entropy between groups. Through fastp at Q25 and MiXCR, TCRdb rebuilt clones from the public reads, retaining in-frame beta chains. Rows with one shared CDR3 protein collapse into an entry with the most common genes and DNA. In this record, the V and J calls reflect TCRdb's handling and not the investigators' own analysis. This sample gives around 300,000 distinct CDR3 sequences in total; roughly 50% of them show up just once. The top ten constitute roughly 15% of the sample.

This record comes from a study of type 1 and type 2 diabetes patients (dated by TCRdb to 2016 to 2017). About the full investigation: Recruited in China, the cohort was made up of 9 or 10 type 1 diabetes patients, a few type 2 diabetes patients and roughly six nondiabetic controls. TCRbeta repertoires were profiled by high-throughput sequencing in the study to compare type 1 diabetes, type 2 diabetes and nondiabetic individuals. Across the study, CD4+ and CD8+ T cells were positively selected from PBMCs by means of CD4 or CD8 MicroBeads on MACS columns. Altogether, approximately 19 million paired-end reads were produced across the whole study. Type 2 diabetes patients served as a disease comparison group for the type 1 diabetes patients. When roughly 18-cycle amplification was compared with approximately 25-cycle amplification, V gene usage looked similar, suggesting that primer efficiencies were similar and PCR bias was random. TCRbeta libraries were sequenced paired-end on Illumina HiSeq 2000 or MiSeq instruments.

General study outcomes and caveats: Only a limited number of T2D and control samples were sequenced, so some T1D-only HECs might also appear in more T2D or control samples. In both CD4+ and CD8+ T cells, type 2 diabetes repertoires were highly diverse and significantly more diverse than type 1 diabetes repertoires. Age and gender were not matched between study groups, possibly biasing interpretation. Few highly-expanded CD4+ clones, median one, were found in type 2 diabetes patients, accounting for a median roughly 4% of reads. Type 2 diabetes and control samples had highly correlated V and J gene usage patterns, with the correlation between samples averaging roughly 0.97.

The clonotype was recovered from a man younger than 35 with type 2 diabetes. This chain is built from TRBV9 and TRBJ2-3, with TRBD1 perhaps the D gene, on 6 matching bases. Specimen: peripheral blood mononuclear cells (PBMCs). The nucleotide sequence is TGTGCCAGCAGGAAACAGGGCTCAGGTACAGATACGCAGTATTTT. It codes for CASRKQGSGTDTQYF.